These T cell receptor beta chains were read from a single sample in a study of graft-versus-host responses after intestinal transplantation. Repertoires were generated with immunoSEQ multiplex PCR, while TCRdb's copy carries only in-frame clones and drops some. This sample carries more than 80,000 clones, less than 90% of them seen once, and the ten largest clones take more than 0.25%. Antigens of these TCRs are unknown. Sequencing was performed on unstimulated CD4+ T cells sorted from spleen or lymph node cells, taken before transplant. These TCRs come from a human donor who was the organ donor for an intestinal transplant. The CDR3 runs from the conserved cysteine through the conserved F or W. The D gene is left open where the match is weak.

TRBV5-1	TRBJ2-1	TRBD2	CASSLGASGVGNEQFF	TGCGCCAGCAGCTTGGGGGCTAGCGGGGTGGGAAATGAGCAGTTCTTC
TRBV5-1	TRBJ2-3	NA	CASSLTTGFSDTQYF	TGCGCCAGCAGCTTAACAACAGGGTTCTCAGATACGCAGTATTTT
TRBV28	TRBJ2-1	TRBD2	CASSPITREEHNEQFF	TGTGCCAGCAGCCCCATCACCCGGGAGGAGCACAATGAGCAGTTCTTC
TRBV6-1	TRBJ2-3	NA	CASSEIGGPGDTQYF	TGTGCCAGCAGTGAAATCGGGGGGCCCGGTGATACGCAGTATTTT
TRBV6-6	TRBJ2-5	NA	CASSYAGLETQYF	TGTGCCAGCAGCTACGCAGGGTTAGAGACCCAGTACTTC
TRBV19	TRBJ1-6	TRBD1	CASTEDRSWNSPLHF	TGTGCCAGTACTGAGGACAGGAGCTGGAATTCACCCCTCCACTTT
TRBV5-1	TRBJ2-3	TRBD2	CASSREGGTRADTQYF	TGCGCCAGCAGCCGTGAGGGAGGGACCAGAGCAGATACGCAGTATTTT
TRBV5-1	TRBJ2-7	TRBD2	CASSPGTSGRVHF	TGCGCCAGCAGCCCGGGGACTAGCGGGAGGGTGCACTTC
TRBV6-5	TRBJ2-1	NA	CASSSGQSYNEQFF	TGTGCCAGCAGTTCAGGGCAGTCCTACAATGAGCAGTTCTTC
TRBV6-6	TRBJ2-3	TRBD2	CASSYSPRTSEDTQYF	TGTGCCAGCAGTTACTCACCCCGGACTAGCGAAGATACGCAGTATTTT
TRBV11-3	TRBJ2-3	NA	CASSPSGADTQYF	TGTGCCAGCAGCCCGTCAGGGGCAGATACGCAGTATTTT
TRBV11-2	TRBJ2-7	TRBD1	CASSLTGYEQYF	TGTGCCAGCAGCTTGACAGGGTACGAGCAGTACTTC
TRBV4-1	TRBJ2-7	TRBD2	CASSQEKRGGSYEQYF	TGCGCCAGCAGCCAAGAGAAGCGGGGGGGTTCCTACGAGCAGTACTTC
TRBV6-1	TRBJ2-3	TRBD1	CASREQGAGTDTQYF	TGTGCCAGCAGAGAACAGGGGGCTGGGACAGATACGCAGTATTTT
TRBV30	TRBJ1-4	NA	CAWSSFVGGKLFF	TGTGCCTGGAGTTCATTCGTAGGAGGGAAACTGTTTTTT
TRBV7-3	TRBJ2-1	TRBD1	CASSLMGQGNNEQFF	TGTGCCAGCAGCTTAATGGGACAGGGTAACAATGAGCAGTTCTTC
TRBV5-4	TRBJ2-3	TRBD1	CASSFLGTGGTDTQYF	TGTGCCAGCAGCTTCTTGGGGACAGGGGGCACAGATACGCAGTATTTT
TRBV28	TRBJ1-5	TRBD1	CASTGGQPQHF	TGTGCCAGCACAGGGGGCCAGCCCCAGCATTTT
TRBV11-2	TRBJ1-4	TRBD1	CASSPQQGVREKLFF	TGTGCCAGCAGCCCGCAACAGGGGGTACGGGAAAAACTGTTTTTT
TRBV7-3	TRBJ2-1	TRBD2	CASSRGLAGLNEQFF	TGTGCCAGCAGCCGCGGACTAGCGGGACTCAATGAGCAGTTCTTC
TRBV29-1	TRBJ2-3	NA	CSVWVGSADTQYF	TGCAGCGTTTGGGTCGGGAGCGCAGATACGCAGTATTTT
TRBV5-4	TRBJ2-1	TRBD2	CASSSGTSGRDNEQFF	TGTGCCAGCAGCTCGGGGACTAGCGGGAGGGACAATGAGCAGTTCTTC
TRBV15	TRBJ2-1	NA	CATSNEKRPGDRQFF	TGTGCCACCAGCAACGAAAAGAGGCCAGGGGATCGGCAGTTCTTC
TRBV6-6	TRBJ2-2	TRBD2	CASTFPSGVAGELFF	TGTGCCAGCACCTTCCCTAGCGGGGTGGCCGGGGAGCTGTTTTTT